A single sample is the source of the 2 T cell receptor beta chains below, sequenced in a study of identical twins. Using its own MiXCR run on the 5' RACE reads, TCRdb lists one record per CDR3 protein. Altogether 350,000 or so distinct CDR3 sequences are present, approximately 10% being singletons, with the ten largest covering 8.5% to 10%. Sample: naive T cells sorted from blood. The receptors were sampled from a woman in her 50s in good health.

This clonotype was observed a few times. The rearrangement joins TRBV28 to TRBJ1-5; tentative D call: TRBD1 (6 bases). V lost 3 bases and J lost 3, with 18 bases in between. The CDR3 is 17 residues long. CDR1 is MDHEN, CDR2 SYDVKM, per germline. CDR3 DNA: TGTGCCAGCAGTTTCGGGGGGTCCCGGGACACCAATCAGCCCCAGCATTTT. This codes for CASSFGGSRDTNQPQHF.

This clonotype was observed at least ten times. The CDR3 spells CATSDAGTSLAEQFF. The CDR3 DNA follows: TGTGCCACCAGTGATGCCGGGACCAGCTTGGCTGAGCAGTTCTTC. This chain joins TRBV24-1 and TRBJ2-1; either TRBD1 or TRBD2 may fit D (5 bases each). There are 15 residues in the CDR3. Trimming took off 3 bases at V and 9 bases at J, with 17 bases between the two ends. Germline V gene sequence: CDR1 KGHDR, CDR2 SFDVKD.